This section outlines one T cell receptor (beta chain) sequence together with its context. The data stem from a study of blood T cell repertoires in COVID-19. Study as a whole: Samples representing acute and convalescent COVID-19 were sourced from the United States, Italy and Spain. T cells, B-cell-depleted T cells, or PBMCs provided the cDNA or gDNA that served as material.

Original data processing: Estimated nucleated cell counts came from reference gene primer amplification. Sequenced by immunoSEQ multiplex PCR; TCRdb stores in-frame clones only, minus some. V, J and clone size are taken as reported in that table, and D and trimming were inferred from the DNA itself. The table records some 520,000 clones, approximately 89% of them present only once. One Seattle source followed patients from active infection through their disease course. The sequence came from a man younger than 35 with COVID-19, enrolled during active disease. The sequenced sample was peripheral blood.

CDR3 amino acids: CASPPRAGLPETQYF. CDR3 in DNA: TGTGCCAGCCCCCCCCGGGCAGGGCTCCCAGAGACCCAGTACTTC. V gene TRBV7-9 combines with J gene TRBJ2-5; D might be TRBD1 (5 bases). The CDR3 is made up of 15 amino acids. Germline lookup yields CDR1 SEHNR and CDR2 FQNEAQ (reference sequence). V was clipped by 8 bases and J by 4 bases, with 20 bases between them.